The rows below give T cell receptor beta chains drawn from one sample of a study of blood T cells in healthy people across ages. MiXCR, applied by TCRdb to the 5' RACE reads, yields one record per CDR3 protein. The table includes 650,000 to 800,000 distinct CDR3 sequences, under 55% detected once. The sequencing sample was made of blood. The receptor set was obtained from a man in his sixties in good health. CDR3s leave out the opening cysteine and the closing phenylalanine or tryptophan. D genes are given only for firm matches.

d_gene,v_gene,j_gene,CDR3aa
TRBD2,TRBV4-3,TRBJ2-1,ASSQELTGLADKETQF
-,TRBV21-1,TRBJ2-3,ASSRAPGQGIDTQY
TRBD1,TRBV7-3,TRBJ1-4,ASSKSGTGNEKLF
-,TRBV3-1,TRBJ1-2,ASSQEAVNYGYT
-,TRBV3-1,TRBJ2-7,ASSQDGWAGLDEQY
-,TRBV14,TRBJ1-1,ASSLGIIPGDTEAF
TRBD1,TRBV7-2,TRBJ2-7,ASSLRDRDSYEQY
-,TRBV4-1,TRBJ2-3,ASSQRQGDTDTQY
-,TRBV6-6,TRBJ1-2,ASSYERSPNYGYT
-,TRBV10-1,TRBJ2-2,ASGGGPTNTGELF
-,TRBV12-5,TRBJ2-5,ASAQGWETQY
-,TRBV7-9,TRBJ2-3,ASSLIGPGTTSDTQY